This paragraph reports one TCR beta chain. This sample was included in a study of blood T cell repertoires in COVID-19. On the study more broadly: COVID-19 samples, acute and convalescent, were from the United States, Italy and Spain. T cells, B-cell-depleted T cells, or PBMCs supplied cDNA or gDNA.

CDR3 length: 15 residues. Trimming stripped 1 base from V and 6 bases from J, with 11 bases between. The germline V gene encodes CDR1 KGHDR and CDR2 SFDVKD. TCRdb keeps only in-frame clones here, not all; method: immunoSEQ multiplex PCR. The top ten hold over 2% of the sample, which has hundreds of thousands of clones, 75% to 90% seen once. The chain uses TRBV24-1 and TRBJ2-2; TRBD1 might be the D (5 bases). The sequencing sample was made of PBMCs or T cells enriched from blood (not recorded which). The origin of this receptor is a woman between 18 and 29 years old who had recovered from COVID-19. The CDR3 nucleotides read TGTGCCACCAGTGATTTCCAGGGTATCGCCGGGGAGCTGTTTTTT. Protein: CATSDFQGIAGELFF.